This TCR beta chain derives from a study of T cell responses to AZD1222 COVID-19 vaccine. Broader study findings: After the peak T cell response, and only then, were repertoires sampled. In a largely white British group with more females than males, clonal diversity was possibly underestimated. Two doses of AZD1222 preceded a rise in Spike-specific TCR breadth and depth. CD4 TCRs linked to vaccination spanned spike, dominating at 160-218 and 743-854.

Only a few counts were recorded for this clone. The antigen is not known. Clones were sequenced by immunoSEQ multiplex PCR, and TCRdb holds only the in-frame ones, with some missing. The sample holds some 130,000 clones, around 90% seen once. The ends were cut back, 3 bases at V and 6 bases at J, with 11 bases in the middle. CDR1 DFQATT and CDR2 SNEGSKA come from the germline V gene (reference sequence). The CDR3 extends over 12 amino acids. This receptor was taken from an adult in good health. Specimen: peripheral blood, collected on day 0 of AZD1222 vaccination. The chain combines TRBV20-1 with TRBJ1-2; D gene unclear. DNA for the CDR3: TGCAGTGCTAGTTACGGGTTTGATGGCTACACCTTC. It is translated as CSASYGFDGYTF.